The source of this T cell receptor beta chain is a study of naive and memory T cell subsets. The study, taken as a whole, reports: The power law exponent of TCR abundance differed between naive and memory cells. Possibly reflecting memory cells re-expressing CD45RA, a few larger clonotypes occurred in naive repertoires, especially CD8.

CD4+ T cell IFNgamma after overnight CMV lysate exposure gave donor CMV status. Four subsets defined by CD45RA and CD27 were sorted after CD3, CD4, CD8 and live/dead staining. Note on this clonotype: Its specificity is not known. This may be a read error, as it is one base from a much larger clone.

The V gene lost 2 bases and the J gene lost 3 bases, with 14 bases spanning the gap. Germline V gives CDR1 MNHEY, CDR2 SVGEGT. This CDR3 has 16 amino acids. Two oligonucleotides, mixed equimolar, formed the beta constant-region primer covering TRBC1 and TRBC2. The ligated cDNA underwent four PCR rounds using SP2 and nested alpha and beta constant-region primers. TCRdb used MiXCR to reprocess the UMI-ligation and nested PCR reads, holding one entry per CDR3 protein. This sample carries 150,000 or so distinct CDR3 sequences, roughly 20% of them seen once, and the ten largest clones take around 0.097%. This TCR was sampled from a human donor in good health. Sequencing used naive CD4+ T cells from blood. The V gene is TRBV6-2 or TRBV6-3, the J gene TRBJ1-5; D is perhaps TRBD1 (5 bases). The CDR3: CASSYGRRELNQPQHF. As DNA, the CDR3 is TGTGCCAGCAGTTACGGTCGCAGGGAGCTCAATCAGCCCCAGCATTTT.